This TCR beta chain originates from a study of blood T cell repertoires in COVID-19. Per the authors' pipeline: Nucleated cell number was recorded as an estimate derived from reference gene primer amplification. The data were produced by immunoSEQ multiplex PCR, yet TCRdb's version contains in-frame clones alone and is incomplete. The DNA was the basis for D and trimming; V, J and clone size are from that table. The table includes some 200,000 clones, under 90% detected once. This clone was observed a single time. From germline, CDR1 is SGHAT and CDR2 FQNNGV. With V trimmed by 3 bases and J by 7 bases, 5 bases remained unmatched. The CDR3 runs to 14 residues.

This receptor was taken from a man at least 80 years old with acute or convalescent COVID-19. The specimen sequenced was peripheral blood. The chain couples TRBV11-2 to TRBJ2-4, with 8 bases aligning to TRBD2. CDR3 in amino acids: CASSFFRGGNIQYF. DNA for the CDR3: TGTGCCAGCAGCTTCTTCCGGGGGGGGAACATTCAGTACTTC.